These 15 T cell receptor beta chains came from one sample sequenced in a study of T cells in narcolepsy. Sequenced by immunoSEQ multiplex PCR; TCRdb stores in-frame clones only, minus some. The sample has around 35,000 clones; roughly 90% are singletons. Sequenced sample: CD45RA- memory CD4+ T cells from PBMCs. The receptors come from a human donor with narcolepsy.

This chain uses TRBV7-7 with TRBJ1-4; 8 bases agree with TRBD1. Unmatched junction bases numbered 8, after V lost 1 base and J lost 7 bases. Germline V gene lookup returns CDR1 SSHAT and CDR2 FNYEAQ (reference sequence). The CDR3 runs to 16 residues. In nucleotides, the CDR3 is TGTGCCAGCAGCTTAGTAAGGACGACAGGGGCTGAAAAACTGTTTTTT. Translated: CASSLVRTTGAEKLFF.

This rearrangement joins TRBV5-6 to TRBJ2-7, with 12 bases that match TRBD1. The V and J ends lost 4 bases and 3 bases, in that order; junction bases with no gene match: 5. From germline, CDR1 is SGHDT and CDR2 YYEEEE. The CDR3 loop spans 15 amino acids. This CDR3 reads CASSGGTGGRYEQYF. The CDR3 DNA is TGTGCCAGCAGCGGAGGGACAGGGGGCCGCTACGAGCAGTACTTC.

This clone was picked up a small number of times. This chain joins TRBV18 and TRBJ1-3; D not certain. The CDR3 is made up of 16 amino acids. Germline CDR1 is KGHSH and CDR2 is LQKENI. V lost 3 bases, J lost 0 bases, and 12 bases lay in between. CDR3: CASSPQAGVSGNTIYF. Written as DNA, the CDR3 is TGTGCCAGCTCACCCCAGGCCGGAGTCTCTGGAAACACCATATATTTT.

The chain employs TRBV7-9 and TRBJ1-2; D is possibly TRBD1 (5 bases). Between the trimmed V and J ends, which lost 5 bases and 0 bases, there was a span of 13 bases. From germline, CDR1 is SEHNR and CDR2 FQNEAQ (reference sequence). There are 15 residues in the CDR3. In nucleotides, the CDR3 is TGTGCCAGCAGCCATCCAGGCAGGGCTAACTATGGCTACACCTTC. This codes for CASSHPGRANYGYTF.

The CDR3 spells CSERVADTQYF. The CDR3 DNA reads TGCAGCGAGAGGGTCGCAGATACGCAGTATTTT. V is TRBV20-1 and J is TRBJ2-3; D might be TRBD2 (5 bases). CDR1 DFQATT and CDR2 SNEGSKA come from the germline V gene (reference sequence). This CDR3 contains 11 residues.

This sequence joins TRBV5-1 and TRBJ2-2, with TRBD2 as a possible D gene (6 bases). The CDR3 totals 18 residues. Germline V gene lookup returns CDR1 SGHRS and CDR2 YFSETQ. V lost 3 bases and J lost 2, with 20 bases in between. As DNA, the CDR3 is TGCGCCAGCAGCTCCCGCGGAGGGGCTAGCGCTAACACCGGGGAGCTGTTTTTT. Translating it yields CASSSRGGASANTGELFF.

This chain uses TRBV7-9 with TRBJ2-5; TRBD2 matches 9 bases. V was clipped by 9 bases and J by 2 bases; unmatched bases: 1. Per the germline V gene, CDR1 is SEHNR and CDR2 is FQNEAQ (reference sequence). This CDR3 is 12 amino acids long. CDR3 coding DNA: TGTGCCAGGACTAGCGGACAAGAGACCCAGTACTTC. It translates to CARTSGQETQYF.

The gene calls are TRBV7-3 and TRBJ2-3; unclear D gene. V lost 5 bases and J lost 2, with 8 bases in between. Germline-derived CDR1 and CDR2 are SGHTA and FQGTGA. The CDR3 totals 13 residues. CDR3 loop: CASSKDATDTQYF. The CDR3 DNA reads as TGTGCCAGCAGCAAGGACGCCACAGATACGCAGTATTTT. Combining the CDR3 with reference TRBV7-3 and TRBJ2-3 gives the whole variable domain GAGVSQTPSNKVTEKGKYVELRCDPISGHTALYWYRQSLGQGPEFLIYFQGTGAADDSGLPNDRFFAVRPEGSVSTLKIQRTERGDSAVYLCASSKDATDTQYFGPGTRLTVL.

This sequence joins TRBV28 and TRBJ1-1, with D uncertain. Germline V CDR1 and CDR2: MDHEN, SYDVKM. The CDR3 length is 14 residues. The ends were cut back, 0 bases at V and 0 bases at J, with 5 bases in the middle. DNA for the CDR3: TGTGCCAGCAGTTTATGGCGGGTGAACACTGAAGCTTTCTTT. It encodes CASSLWRVNTEAFF.

For this clone: A junction boundary mismatches the germline segment, possibly from a read error. The chain employs TRBV7-2 and TRBJ2-2, with D possibly being TRBD1 or TRBD2 (5 bases each). The CDR3 has 16 residues. CDR1 is SGHTA and CDR2 is FQGNSA in the germline V gene. CDR3 sequence (DNA): TGTGCCAGCAGCCTAGCCGGGACGGGGAACACCGGGGAGCTGTTTTTT. Its protein is CASSLAGTGNTGELFF.

This chain connects TRBV30 to TRBJ1-2; weak D call: TRBD1 (5 bases). Trimming cost V 7 bases and J 4 bases, with 19 bases left between them. This CDR3 contains 14 residues. The germline CDR1 and CDR2 sequences are GTSNPN and SVGIG (reference sequence). CDR3 sequence (DNA): TGTGCCTTGTCCCAGGACACCCAAAGCTATGGCTACACCTTC. This translates into CALSQDTQSYGYTF.

The J gene is TRBJ2-3, the V gene TRBV4-3; D is unresolved. Trimming cost V 1 base and J 5 bases, with 16 bases left between them. Per germline, CDR1 LGHNA and CDR2 YSLEER. This CDR3 region has 16 residues. CDR3 sequence: CASSQGKEMTVDTQYF. The CDR3 region has the DNA TGCGCCAGCAGCCAAGGGAAAGAGATGACGGTAGATACGCAGTATTTT.

The chain couples TRBV18 to TRBJ2-1; 8 bases line up with TRBD2. The length of the CDR3 is 16 residues. Germline CDR1 and CDR2: KGHSH and LQKENI. The V gene end was trimmed by 6 bases and the J gene end by 2 bases; junction bases not matched to a gene: 9. The CDR3 DNA reads TGTGCCAGCTCCCGAGCGCGGGGGGTTGCCTACAATGAGCAGTTCTTC. Encoded protein: CASSRARGVAYNEQFF.

V usage is TRBV7-9 and J usage is TRBJ1-4, with 8 bases aligning to TRBD1. J lost 3 bases, V lost 3 bases, and 3 bases had no gene match. Germline V CDR1 and CDR2: SEHNR, FQNEAQ (reference sequence). This CDR3 has 15 residues. The CDR3 reads CASSLPGQANEKLFF. The CDR3 nucleotides are TGTGCCAGCAGCTTGCCGGGACAGGCTAATGAAAAACTGTTTTTT.

This sequence joins TRBV12-5 and TRBJ1-1; D gene ambiguous. The length of the CDR3 is 11 residues. The V end lost 7 bases, the J end lost 2 bases, and 5 bases lay between the germline ends. CDR1 LGHNT and CDR2 FRNRAP come from the germline V gene. DNA of the CDR3: TGTGCTAGTGTTGGTAACACTGAAGCTTTCTTT. Protein: CASVGNTEAFF.